Described below is a single T cell receptor beta chain sequence and its context. Its specificity is unknown. CD4+ cells underwent separation, giving CD45RA+ naive and CD45RA-negative memory subsets. This record belongs to a study of shared clonotypes between healthy human individuals. Profiled with immunoSEQ multiplex PCR; TCRdb holds only in-frame clones, not every one. Counted here are approximately 740,000 clones, over 65% occurring once; the ten biggest clones make up 1.7%. Findings of the study overall: Large depth notwithstanding, sorted-subset sequencing proved incomplete by rarefaction.

Sequenced: memory CD4+ T cells sorted from blood. The subset was: CD45RA-negative fraction. The origin of this receptor is a woman aged 25 to 39 in good health.

The CDR3 spells CASSPQGTHYEQYF. CDR3 bases: TGTGCCAGCAGCCCGCAGGGCACTCACTACGAGCAGTACTTC. The rearrangement joins TRBV5-4 to TRBJ2-7; a weak D match, TRBD1 (5 bases). Trimming stripped 4 bases from V and 3 bases from J, with 14 bases between. Per the germline V gene, CDR1 is SGHNT and CDR2 is YYREEE (reference sequence). There are 14 residues in the CDR3.